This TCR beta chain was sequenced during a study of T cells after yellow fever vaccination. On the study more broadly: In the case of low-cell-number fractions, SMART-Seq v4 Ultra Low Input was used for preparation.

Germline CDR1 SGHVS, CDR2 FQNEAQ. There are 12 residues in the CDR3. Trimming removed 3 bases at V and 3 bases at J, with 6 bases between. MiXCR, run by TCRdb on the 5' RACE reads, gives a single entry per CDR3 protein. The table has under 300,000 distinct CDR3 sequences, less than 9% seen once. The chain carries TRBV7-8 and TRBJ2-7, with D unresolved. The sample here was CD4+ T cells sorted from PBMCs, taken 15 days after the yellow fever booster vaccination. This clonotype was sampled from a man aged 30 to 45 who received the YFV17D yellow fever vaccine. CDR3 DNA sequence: TGTGCCAGCAGCTTTGACGACTACGAGCAGTACTTC. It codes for CASSFDDYEQYF.